This is a list of T cell receptor beta chains from one sample in a study of shared clonotypes between healthy human individuals. Clones were sequenced by immunoSEQ multiplex PCR, and TCRdb holds only the in-frame ones, with some missing. This table has more than 2 million clones, roughly 94% appearing once. Source material: naive CD8+ T cells sorted from blood. These receptor sequences come from a man younger than 30 in good health. Both conserved end residues are part of each CDR3. Fields, in order: V gene, J gene, D gene, clone size, CDR3 DNA, CDR3 protein. A D gene is named only where the DNA matches it firmly. Only some rows state a clone size, as once, few, many or a class for expanded clones.

>TRBV5-5|TRBJ2-7|TRBD2|-
TGTGCCAGCAGCGCCGGGACTAGCGGCTACGAGCAGTACTTC
CASSAGTSGYEQYF
>TRBV28|TRBJ2-7|-|-
TGTGCCAGCAGTTTTACCAGGCATGGGCGGGTGAGCTACGAGCAGTACTTC
CASSFTRHGRVSYEQYF
>TRBV6-1|TRBJ1-5|-|few
TGTGCCAGCAGTGAATGGGCCTGGGAGGGCAATCAGCCCCAGCATTTT
CASSEWAWEGNQPQHF
>TRBV27|TRBJ2-3|TRBD1|-
TGTGCCAGCAGTTTGGACAGGCCGACTGGGACAGATACGCAGTATTTT
CASSLDRPTGTDTQYF
>TRBV6-6|TRBJ2-7|-|-
TGTGCCAGCAGTGCGGACCTCCTTAATTACGAGCAGTACTTC
CASSADLLNYEQYF
>TRBV29-1|TRBJ2-7|-|-
TGCAGCGTTGAAAGTGGTTCCGCCTACGAGCAGTACTTC
CSVESGSAYEQYF
>TRBV15|TRBJ2-7|TRBD1|once
TGTGCCACCAGCACCCTGAACTCCGGGACAGGGGCTTCCTACGAGCAGTACTTC
CATSTLNSGTGASYEQYF
>TRBV9|TRBJ2-4|-|-
TGTGCCAGCAGCGTTGGAGGGGGTGCCAAAAACATTCAGTACTTC
CASSVGGGAKNIQYF
>TRBV21-1|TRBJ1-4|-|-
TGTGCCAGCAGCCGAGGGGGAGGGCAGGGTGATTTAGGTGAAAAACTGTTTTTT
CASSRGGGQGDLGEKLFF
>TRBV4-3|TRBJ1-2|-|-
TGCGCCAGCAGCCCAGGTCTGGGGGACGGCTACACCTTC
CASSPGLGDGYTF
>TRBV7-9|TRBJ2-7|-|once
TGTGCCAGCAGCCATCCGGGACTGCCCCACGAGCAGTACTTC
CASSHPGLPHEQYF
>TRBV10-1|TRBJ2-3|-|-
TGCGCCAGGGCACTCAGCACAGATACGCAGTATTTT
CARALSTDTQYF
>TRBV11-2|TRBJ1-1|TRBD1|-
TGTGCCAGCAGCCGCAGGGGGCTTAGGAACACTGAAGCTTTCTTT
CASSRRGLRNTEAFF
>TRBV7-9|TRBJ2-6|-|-
TGTGCCACCTCCCTCCCCTCTGGGGTAACTGGGGCCAACGTCCTGACTTTC
CATSLPSGVTGANVLTF
>TRBV6-5|TRBJ1-4|-|once
TGTGCCAGCAGTTACTCGATAAGTAGAACTAATGAAAAACTGTTTTTT
CASSYSISRTNEKLFF
>TRBV19|TRBJ1-2|-|-
TGTGCCAGTAGTATCCCCGACTATGGCTACACCTTC
CASSIPDYGYTF